A selection of T cell receptor beta chains follows, all from one sample in a study of T cell responses to AZD1222 COVID-19 vaccine. Sequenced by immunoSEQ multiplex PCR; TCRdb stores in-frame clones only, minus some. The sample has 120,000 to 150,000 clones; approximately 88% are singletons. The source material was peripheral blood, sampled on day 0 of AZD1222 vaccination. The receptors stem from an adult in good health. CDR3s include the opening cysteine and the closing phenylalanine or tryptophan. D genes are given only for firm matches. Size is omitted from some rows. Given values are once, few, many or a class for expanded clones.

.	TRBJ1-1	.	TRBV9	CASSVEAQGFTEAFF	TGTGCCAGCAGCGTAGAAGCCCAGGGCTTCACTGAAGCTTTCTTT
TRBD1	TRBJ1-5	.	TRBV19	CASSMETGGFGGNQPQHF	TGTGCCAGTAGTATGGAGACAGGGGGGTTTGGCGGCAATCAGCCCCAGCATTTT
.	TRBJ1-4	few	TRBV14	CASSQGYGTSEEKLFF	TGTGCCAGCAGCCAAGGATACGGTACATCGGAAGAAAAACTGTTTTTT
.	TRBJ2-3	.	TRBV7-9	CASSSTTDTQYF	TGTGCCAGCAGCTCAACCACAGATACGCAGTATTTT
.	TRBJ2-5	.	TRBV10-3	CASSQLQETQYF	TGTGCCTCTTCACAGCTTCAAGAGACCCAGTACTTC
TRBD1	TRBJ1-1	.	TRBV7-9	CASSPGQTNTEAFF	TGTGCCAGCAGCCCGGGACAGACGAACACTGAAGCTTTCTTT
.	TRBJ2-2	.	TRBV2	CASSEARLNTGELFF	TGTGCCAGCAGTGAAGCGCGGCTTAACACCGGGGAGCTGTTTTTT
.	TRBJ1-2	.	TRBV6-5	CASSYRGLGYGYTF	TGTGCCAGCAGTTACAGGGGCCTTGGCTATGGCTACACCTTC
.	TRBJ2-1	.	TRBV4-2	CASSQDGSGSYNEQFF	TGTGCCAGCAGCCAAGATGGTAGCGGCTCCTACAATGAGCAGTTCTTC
TRBD2	TRBJ2-7	.	TRBV6-4	CASSDSGNGLAGGGGNEQYF	TGTGCCAGCAGTGACTCAGGAAATGGGCTAGCGGGGGGAGGAGGAAACGAGCAGTACTTC
.	TRBJ2-2	.	TRBV7-6	CASSAGDANTGELFF	TGTGCCAGCAGCGCCGGCGACGCGAACACCGGGGAGCTGTTTTTT
TRBD1	TRBJ1-1	.	TRBV2	CASSQDRGGTEAFF	TGTGCCAGCAGTCAAGACAGGGGGGGGACTGAAGCTTTCTTT
TRBD2	TRBJ2-7	.	TRBV9	CASSPRPAGGYEQYF	TGTGCCAGCAGCCCCCGTCCAGCGGGGGGGTACGAGCAGTACTTC
.	TRBJ1-3	.	TRBV19	CASIADGGGGNTIYF	TGTGCCAGTATCGCCGACGGTGGAGGGGGAAACACCATATATTTT
.	TRBJ2-1	.	TRBV12-3/TRBV12-4	CASSFNNYNEQFF	TGTGCCAGCAGTTTTAACAACTACAATGAGCAGTTCTTC
.	TRBJ1-1	once	TRBV11-2	CASSLGSPSRTFF	TGTGCCAGCAGCTTAGGGTCGCCCTCTCGAACTTTCTTT
.	TRBJ2-7	.	TRBV19	CASSQPGQLTYEQYF	TGTGCCAGTAGTCAACCGGGACAACTGACCTACGAGCAGTACTTC
.	TRBJ1-2	.	TRBV3-1/TRBV3-2	CASSQATGALNYGYTF	TGTGCCAGCAGCCAAGCGACAGGAGCGCTAAACTATGGCTACACCTTC
.	TRBJ2-3	.	TRBV9	CASTSGGEDTQYF	TGTGCCAGCACCAGTGGGGGCGAAGATACGCAGTATTTT
.	TRBJ2-1	.	TRBV3-1/TRBV3-2	CASSQRVQLTIEQFF	TGTGCCAGCAGCCAAAGGGTGCAGCTTACTATAGAGCAGTTCTTC
.	TRBJ1-5	.	TRBV21-1	CASSKIPSTAGRRDNQPQHF	TGTGCCAGCAGCAAAATCCCTTCCACGGCAGGTCGGCGAGATAATCAGCCCCAGCATTTT
TRBD1	TRBJ1-1	.	TRBV27	CASSFGTGGVRTEAFF	TGTGCCAGCAGTTTTGGGACAGGGGGGGTACGCACTGAAGCTTTCTTT
.	TRBJ1-6	.	TRBV28	CASGEGNSPLHF	TGTGCCAGCGGAGAGGGGAATTCACCCCTCCACTTT
.	TRBJ1-2	few	TRBV6-4	CASSHGRYGGYTF	TGTGCCAGCAGTCACGGCCGATACGGTGGCTACACCTTC
TRBD1	TRBJ1-6	.	TRBV5-4	CASSFWDPFRGALGSPLHF	TGTGCCAGCAGCTTTTGGGATCCTTTCAGGGGGGCTCTAGGATCACCCCTCCACTTT
TRBD1	TRBJ2-3	.	TRBV6-5	CASSFAGQGTDTQYF	TGTGCCAGCAGTTTTGCCGGACAGGGGACAGATACGCAGTATTTT
.	TRBJ2-7	.	TRBV29-1	CSVEDRKGSYEQYF	TGCAGCGTTGAAGATCGGAAGGGGTCCTACGAGCAGTACTTC
TRBD1	TRBJ2-7	.	TRBV19	CASSSRQGEPYEQYF	TGTGCCAGTAGTTCCCGACAGGGGGAACCCTACGAGCAGTACTTC
.	TRBJ2-1	.	TRBV9	CASSPAANEQFF	TGTGCCAGCAGCCCCGCGGCCAATGAGCAGTTCTTC
TRBD1	TRBJ2-1	.	TRBV14	CASSQDPRGQDEQFF	TGTGCCAGCAGCCAAGATCCTAGGGGGCAGGATGAGCAGTTCTTC
TRBD1	TRBJ1-1	.	TRBV7-2	CASSSFGQGSTEAFF	TGTGCCAGCAGCTCTTTCGGACAGGGGTCCACTGAAGCTTTCTTT
.	TRBJ1-5	.	TRBV29-1	CSVGVVEGEPQHF	TGCAGCGTTGGAGTGGTAGAGGGGGAGCCCCAGCATTTT
.	TRBJ1-2	.	TRBV5-4	CASSPPNDLGGYTF	TGTGCCAGCAGCCCGCCCAATGATCTAGGGGGCTACACCTTC
TRBD1	TRBJ2-7	.	TRBV2	CASRAWGGGQGYEQYF	TGTGCCAGCAGGGCTTGGGGAGGGGGACAGGGCTACGAGCAGTACTTC
TRBD1	TRBJ1-2	.	TRBV13	CASSPDRSYGYTF	TGTGCCAGCAGCCCGGACAGGTCCTATGGCTACACCTTC
.	TRBJ1-1	.	TRBV27	CASSLKGRANTEAFF	TGTGCCAGCAGTTTAAAAGGCAGGGCGAACACTGAAGCTTTCTTT
.	TRBJ1-2	.	TRBV11-2	CASSLHAARYGYTF	TGTGCCAGCAGCTTACACGCAGCCCGTTATGGCTACACCTTC
TRBD1	TRBJ1-2	.	TRBV27	CASSLRGQGAGYGYTF	TGTGCCAGCAGTTTACGTGGACAGGGGGCGGGCTATGGCTACACCTTC
.	TRBJ2-1	.	TRBV18	CASSPYASSSEQFF	TGTGCCAGCTCACCTTACGCCTCATCCAGTGAGCAGTTCTTC
TRBD1	TRBJ1-3	.	TRBV7-6	CASSRGQGFSGNTIYF	TGTGCCAGCAGCAGGGGACAGGGGTTCTCTGGAAACACCATATATTTT
.	TRBJ1-6	.	TRBV23-1	CASSQSARGRWYSPLHF	TGCGCCAGCAGTCAATCCGCCCGGGGGAGGTGGTATTCACCCCTCCACTTT
.	TRBJ1-5	.	TRBV5-6	CASSLWNQPQHF	TGTGCCAGCAGCTTGTGGAATCAGCCCCAGCATTTT
.	TRBJ2-7	.	TRBV7-9	CASSLLQGSYEQYF	TGTGCCAGCAGCTTATTACAGGGCTCCTACGAGCAGTACTTC
.	TRBJ2-4	.	TRBV29-1	CSVGEGSAKNIQYF	TGCAGCGTGGGAGAAGGGAGTGCCAAAAACATTCAGTACTTC
TRBD2	TRBJ2-1	.	TRBV7-8	CASSTRSGGNNEQFF	TGTGCCAGCAGCACCCGAAGCGGGGGTAACAATGAGCAGTTCTTC
.	TRBJ1-1	.	TRBV25-1	CASSGPGQGAFF	TGTGCCAGCAGTGGACCAGGGCAGGGAGCTTTCTTT
.	TRBJ2-7	.	TRBV28	CASSPWTDNYEQYF	TGTGCCAGCAGTCCGTGGACGGATAACTACGAGCAGTACTTC
TRBD1	TRBJ1-2	.	TRBV10-3	CASSGGSSDYGYTF	TGTGCCAGCTCAGGGGGCAGCAGCGACTATGGCTACACCTTC
TRBD1	TRBJ1-1	.	TRBV19	CASNPLTGTVTEAFF	TGTGCCAGTAACCCACTGACAGGGACGGTCACTGAAGCTTTCTTT
TRBD1	TRBJ2-7	.	TRBV9	CASSVDGTAEQYF	TGTGCCAGCAGCGTCGACGGGACAGCAGAGCAGTACTTC
TRBD1	TRBJ1-6	.	TRBV19	CASRGRGQGADSPLHF	TGTGCCAGTAGGGGCCGCGGACAGGGGGCTGATTCACCCCTCCACTTT
TRBD2	TRBJ2-7	once	TRBV6-5	CASSYSKRGGAYEQYF	TGTGCCAGCAGTTACTCAAAGCGGGGCGGCGCCTACGAGCAGTACTTC